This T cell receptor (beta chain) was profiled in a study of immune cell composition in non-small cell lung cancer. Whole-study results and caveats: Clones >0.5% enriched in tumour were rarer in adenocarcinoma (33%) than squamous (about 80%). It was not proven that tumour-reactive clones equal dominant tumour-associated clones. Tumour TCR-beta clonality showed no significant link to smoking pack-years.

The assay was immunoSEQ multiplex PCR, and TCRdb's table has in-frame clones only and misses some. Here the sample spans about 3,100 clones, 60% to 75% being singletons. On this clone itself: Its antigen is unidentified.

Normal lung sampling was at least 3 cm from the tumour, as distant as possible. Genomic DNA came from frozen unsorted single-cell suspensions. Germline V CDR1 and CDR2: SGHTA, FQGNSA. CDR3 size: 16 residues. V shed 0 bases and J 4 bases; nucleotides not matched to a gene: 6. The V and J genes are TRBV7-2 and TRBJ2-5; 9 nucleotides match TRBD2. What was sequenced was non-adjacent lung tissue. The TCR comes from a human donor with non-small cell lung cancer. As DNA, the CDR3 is TGTGCCAGCAGCTTAGCTATAGCGGGAGTTGTAGAGACCCAGTACTTC. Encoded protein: CASSLAIAGVVETQYF. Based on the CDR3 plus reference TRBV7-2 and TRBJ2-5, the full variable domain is GAGVSQSPSNKVTEKGKDVELRCDPISGHTALYWYRQSLGQGLEFLIYFQGNSAPDKSGLPSDRFSAERTGGSVSTLTIQRTQQEDSAVYLCASSLAIAGVVETQYFGPGTRLLVL.